These 9 T cell receptor beta chains share one sample of origin, sequenced in a study of vaccination effects on CD4 cells after COVID-19. Antigen-specific CD4+ T cells were expanded with viral peptide pools in the ViraFEST assay before sequencing. When less than 12 days of culture had elapsed, CD4+ T cells were isolated. A PCR test confirmed that the person had SARS-CoV-2 infection between March and December 2020. Either the BNT162b2 or mRNA-1273 vaccine was given to participants in two doses. Their target antigens are unknown. Sequenced by immunoSEQ multiplex PCR; TCRdb stores in-frame clones only, minus some. The sample lists under 15,000 clones, 60% to 85% occurring once. This specimen consisted of CD4+ T cells from PBMCs cultured with HCoV-NL63 spike peptides, obtained after COVID-19 vaccination. The origin of the receptors is a human donor who had a prior SARS-CoV-2 infection.

The rearrangement joins TRBV7-2 to TRBJ2-7, with TRBD2 as a possible D gene (5 bases). Trimming removed 5 bases from V and 7 bases from J, with 12 bases in between. Germline V gene lookup returns CDR1 SGHTA and CDR2 FQGNSA. This CDR3 region has 12 residues. CDR3 nucleotide sequence: TGTGCCAGCAGCCCCGGATGGACTGAGCAGTACTTC. This encodes CASSPGWTEQYF.

The J gene is TRBJ2-7, the V gene TRBV10-3, with unresolved D. The CDR3 is 14 amino acids. V lost 5 bases and J lost 5, with 16 bases in between. Germline-derived CDR1 and CDR2 are ENHRY and SYGVKD. CDR3 region: CAISLQNRQDEQYF. CDR3 sequence (DNA): TGTGCCATCAGTCTTCAGAACCGCCAGGACGAGCAGTACTTC.

The V and J genes are TRBV27 and TRBJ1-2; D not resolved. CDR3 length equals 14 residues. The V end lost 5 bases, the J end lost 4 bases, and 14 bases lay between the germline ends. Per the germline V gene, CDR1 is MNHEY and CDR2 is SMNVEV (reference sequence). CDR3 in amino acids: CASSPGSPPYGYTF. CDR3 bases: TGTGCCAGCAGTCCGGGCAGTCCCCCCTATGGCTACACCTTC.

In its sample, this clone was seen a few times. The rearrangement joins TRBV7-3 to TRBJ2-5; maybe TRBD2 (5 bases). The CDR3 covers 13 residues. The V gene lost 6 bases and the J gene lost 4 bases, with 12 bases spanning the gap. CDR1 SGHTA and CDR2 FQGTGA come from the germline V gene. The CDR3 bases are TGTGCCAGCAGTCTAAGCGGCCCAGAGACCCAGTACTTC. The encoded protein is CASSLSGPETQYF. The full variable domain, rest sourced from reference TRBV7-3 and TRBJ2-5, is GAGVSQTPSNKVTEKGKYVELRCDPISGHTALYWYRQSLGQGPEFLIYFQGTGAADDSGLPNDRFFAVRPEGSVSTLKIQRTERGDSAVYLCASSLSGPETQYFGPGTRLLVL.

This clone appeared once. The chain joins TRBV19 to TRBJ1-1; a weak D match, TRBD1 (6 bases). With 4 bases removed from V and 5 bases from J, the gap between germline ends came to 11 bases. CDR3 length equals 13 residues. Germline CDR1 LNHDA, CDR2 SQIVND (reference sequence). The CDR3 coding sequence is TGTGCCAGTAGTAGGGCGGACAGAACTGAAGCTTTCTTT. Protein sequence: CASSRADRTEAFF.

The chain links TRBV19 to TRBJ1-1; D possibly corresponds to TRBD1 (5 bases). The CDR3 covers 15 residues. The germline V and J ends were trimmed by 2 bases and 1 base, with 11 bases remaining between them. The germline CDR1 and CDR2 sequences are LNHDA and SQIVND (reference sequence). The CDR3 DNA is TGTGCCAGTAGTATATTGGGGACTCCGAACACTGAAGCTTTCTTT. Encoded protein: CASSILGTPNTEAFF. The full variable domain, in which reference TRBV19 and TRBJ1-1 provide the parts outside the CDR3, is DGGITQSPKYLFRKEGQNVTLSCEQNLNHDAMYWYRQDPGQGLRLIYYSQIVNDFQKGDIAEGYSVSREKKESFPLTVTSAQKNPTAFYLCASSILGTPNTEAFFGQGTRLTVV.

The chain has TRBV7-6 and TRBJ2-1, with 10 bases lining up with TRBD2. The CDR3 has 16 amino acids. Per the germline V gene, CDR1 is SGHVS and CDR2 is FNYEAQ. After removal of 2 bases from V and 7 bases from J, the junction contained 8 bases not matched to a gene. CDR3 nucleotides: TGTGCCAGCAGCTTACGAGCGGGGGGGTTTGAGAATGAGCAGTTCTTC. Translating gives CASSLRAGGFENEQFF.

The J gene is TRBJ2-5, the V gene TRBV7-9, with a weak D call TRBD2 (5 bases). The CDR3 has 13 amino acids. In germline, CDR1 is SEHNR, CDR2 FQNEAQ (reference sequence). The V end lost 2 bases, the J end lost 5 bases, and 9 bases lay between the germline ends. This chain's CDR3 is CASSLYAGETQYF. The CDR3 coding sequence is TGTGCCAGCAGCTTATACGCGGGCGAGACCCAGTACTTC.

The V gene is TRBV15, the J gene TRBJ2-7; D is tentatively TRBD1 or TRBD2 (5 bases each). The CDR3 has 16 amino acids. CDR1 is LNHNV, CDR2 YYDKDF, per germline (reference sequence). Trimming left V 4 bases short and J 3 bases short, with 19 bases between. The CDR3 bases are TGTGCCACCAGCAAGGGGCCTGGGGAGTGGGGCTACGAGCAGTACTTC. It translates to CATSKGPGEWGYEQYF.